This TCR beta chain comes out of a study of CD8 T cells in ankylosing spondylitis. This clonotype has more than one count but fewer than ten. V was trimmed by 3 bases and J by 5 bases, leaving 22 bases between them. The germline gives CDR1 GTSNPN, CDR2 SVGIG (reference sequence). This CDR3 spans 16 amino acids. TCRdb ran MiXCR on the 5' RACE reads and lists one entry per CDR3 protein. The data hold 150,000 or so distinct CDR3 sequences, with around 16% observed a single time. This chain links TRBV30 with TRBJ1-1; weak D call: TRBD1 (5 bases). The clonotype originates from a male donor with ankylosing spondylitis or in good health (not recorded which). The sequenced material came from blood, either unsorted or a sorted T cell fraction (not recorded which). CDR3 in amino acids: CAWSDVETAEGTEAFF. DNA of the CDR3: TGTGCCTGGAGCGACGTTGAGACGGCGGAGGGGACTGAAGCTTTCTTT.